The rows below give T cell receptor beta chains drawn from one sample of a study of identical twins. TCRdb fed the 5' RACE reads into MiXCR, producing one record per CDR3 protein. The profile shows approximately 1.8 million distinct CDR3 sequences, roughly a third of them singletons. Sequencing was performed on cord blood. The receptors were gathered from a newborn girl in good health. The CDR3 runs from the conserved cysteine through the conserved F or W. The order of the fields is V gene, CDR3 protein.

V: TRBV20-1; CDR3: CSARGAGVGDTQYF
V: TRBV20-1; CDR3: CSARPGPRGTDTQYF
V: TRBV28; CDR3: CASSLWTVGPYEQYF
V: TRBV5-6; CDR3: CASSLGRRNGRYF
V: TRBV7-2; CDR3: CASNLEVGGSYEQYF
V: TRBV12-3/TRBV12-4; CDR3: CASSGAVVSHEQYF
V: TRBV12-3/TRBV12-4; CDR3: CASSSAGRQYGYTF
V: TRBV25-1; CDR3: CASSGLPGHGDYGYNF
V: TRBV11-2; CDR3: CASSGDRGRPGKNIQYF
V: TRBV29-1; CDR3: CSVVLLAGGADNEQFF
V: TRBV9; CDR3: CASSVGRFTYTQYF
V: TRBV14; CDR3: CASSVHRGIEQFF